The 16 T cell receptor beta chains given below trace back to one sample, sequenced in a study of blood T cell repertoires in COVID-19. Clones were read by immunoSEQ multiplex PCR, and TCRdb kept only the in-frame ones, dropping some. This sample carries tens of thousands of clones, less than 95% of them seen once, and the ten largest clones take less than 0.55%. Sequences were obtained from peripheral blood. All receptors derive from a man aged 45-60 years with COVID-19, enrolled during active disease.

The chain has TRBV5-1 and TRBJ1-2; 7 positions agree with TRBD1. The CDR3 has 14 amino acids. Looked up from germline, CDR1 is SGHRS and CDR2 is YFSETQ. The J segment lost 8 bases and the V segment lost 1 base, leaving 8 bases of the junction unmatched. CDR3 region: CASSLTGVPSGYTF. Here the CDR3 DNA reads TGCGCCAGCAGCTTGACAGGGGTACCGAGCGGCTACACCTTC.

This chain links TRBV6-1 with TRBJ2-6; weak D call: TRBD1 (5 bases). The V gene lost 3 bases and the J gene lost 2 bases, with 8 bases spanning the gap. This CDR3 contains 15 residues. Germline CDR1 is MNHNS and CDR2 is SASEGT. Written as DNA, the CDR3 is TGTGCCAGCAGTGATAGGGGTGCTGGGGCCAACGTCCTGACTTTC. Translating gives CASSDRGAGANVLTF.

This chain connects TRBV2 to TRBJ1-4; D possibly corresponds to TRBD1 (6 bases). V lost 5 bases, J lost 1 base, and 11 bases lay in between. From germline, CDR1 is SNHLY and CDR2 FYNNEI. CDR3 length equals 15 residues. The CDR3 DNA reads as TGTGCCAGCAGTTCTGGACAGAGAACTAATGAAAAACTGTTTTTT. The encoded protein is CASSSGQRTNEKLFF.

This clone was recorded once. The CDR3 sequence: CASSLGSSYEQYF. The CDR3 coding sequence is TGTGCCAGCAGCCTCGGGAGCTCCTACGAGCAGTACTTC. The chain has TRBV6-6 and TRBJ2-7, with D perhaps TRBD2 (6 bases). Germline V gives CDR1 MNHNY, CDR2 SVGAGI (reference sequence). The CDR3 has 13 residues. V shed 6 bases and J shed 0 bases, with 9 bases lying between them.

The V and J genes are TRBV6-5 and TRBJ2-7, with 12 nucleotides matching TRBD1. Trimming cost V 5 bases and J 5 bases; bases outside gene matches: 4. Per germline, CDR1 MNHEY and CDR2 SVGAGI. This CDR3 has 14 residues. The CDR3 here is CASSRDRGLHEQYF. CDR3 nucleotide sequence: TGTGCCAGCAGTCGGGACAGGGGGCTACACGAGCAGTACTTC.

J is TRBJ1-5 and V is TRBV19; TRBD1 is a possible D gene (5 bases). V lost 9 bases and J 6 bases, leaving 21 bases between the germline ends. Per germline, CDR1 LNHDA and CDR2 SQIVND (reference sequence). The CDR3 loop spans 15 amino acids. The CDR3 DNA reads TGTGCCAGCTCCGCGACTCAGGGATTTAGTCAGCCCCAGCATTTT. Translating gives CASSATQGFSQPQHF. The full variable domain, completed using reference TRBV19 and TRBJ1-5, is DGGITQSPKYLFRKEGQNVTLSCEQNLNHDAMYWYRQDPGQGLRLIYYSQIVNDFQKGDIAEGYSVSREKKESFPLTVTSAQKNPTAFYLCASSATQGFSQPQHFGDGTRLSIL.

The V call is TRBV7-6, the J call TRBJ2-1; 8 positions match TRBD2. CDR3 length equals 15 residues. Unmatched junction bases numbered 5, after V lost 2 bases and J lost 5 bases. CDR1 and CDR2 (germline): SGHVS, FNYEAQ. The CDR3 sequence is CASSLSPAGDNEQFF. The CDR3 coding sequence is TGTGCCAGCAGCTTAAGCCCAGCGGGGGACAATGAGCAGTTCTTC.

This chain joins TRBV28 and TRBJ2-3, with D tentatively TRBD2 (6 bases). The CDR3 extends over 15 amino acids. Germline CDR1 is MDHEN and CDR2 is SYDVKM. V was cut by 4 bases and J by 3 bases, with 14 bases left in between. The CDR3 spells CASSSLGGLTDTQYF. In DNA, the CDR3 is TGTGCCAGCAGTTCTCTCGGGGGACTGACAGATACGCAGTATTTT.

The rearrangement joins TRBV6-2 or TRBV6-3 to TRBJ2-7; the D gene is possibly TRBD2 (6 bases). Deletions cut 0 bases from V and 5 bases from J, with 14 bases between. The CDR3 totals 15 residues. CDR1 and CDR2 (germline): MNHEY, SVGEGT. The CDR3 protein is CASSYSGPGVNEQYF. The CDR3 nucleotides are TGTGCCAGCAGTTACTCGGGACCGGGAGTCAACGAGCAGTACTTC.

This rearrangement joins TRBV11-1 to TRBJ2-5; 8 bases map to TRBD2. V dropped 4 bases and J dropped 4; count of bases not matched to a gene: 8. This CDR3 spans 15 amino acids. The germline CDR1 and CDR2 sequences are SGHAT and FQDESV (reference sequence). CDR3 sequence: CASSSRAGVRETQYF. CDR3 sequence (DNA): TGTGCCAGCAGCTCTCGAGCGGGAGTAAGAGAGACCCAGTACTTC.

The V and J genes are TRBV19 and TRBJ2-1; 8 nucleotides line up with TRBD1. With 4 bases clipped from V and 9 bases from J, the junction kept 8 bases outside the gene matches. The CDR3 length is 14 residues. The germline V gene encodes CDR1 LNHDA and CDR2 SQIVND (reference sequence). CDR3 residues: CASSSWTGLAEQFF. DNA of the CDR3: TGTGCCAGTAGTAGCTGGACAGGGTTAGCTGAGCAGTTCTTC.

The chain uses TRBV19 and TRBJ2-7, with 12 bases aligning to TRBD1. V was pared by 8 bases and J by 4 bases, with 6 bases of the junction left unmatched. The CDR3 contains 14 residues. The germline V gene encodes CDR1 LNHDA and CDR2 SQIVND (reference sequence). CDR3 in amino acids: CASSPGQGAYEQYF. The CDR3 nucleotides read TGTGCCAGTTCTCCGGGACAGGGGGCATACGAGCAGTACTTC. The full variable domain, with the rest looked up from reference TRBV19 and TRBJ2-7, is DGGITQSPKYLFRKEGQNVTLSCEQNLNHDAMYWYRQDPGQGLRLIYYSQIVNDFQKGDIAEGYSVSREKKESFPLTVTSAQKNPTAFYLCASSPGQGAYEQYFGPGTRLTVT.

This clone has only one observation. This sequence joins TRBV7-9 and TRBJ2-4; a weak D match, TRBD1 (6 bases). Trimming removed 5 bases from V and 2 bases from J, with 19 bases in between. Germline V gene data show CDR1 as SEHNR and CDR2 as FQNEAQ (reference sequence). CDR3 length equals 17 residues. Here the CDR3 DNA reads TGTGCCAGCAGCCGTTCCAGGGAATGGGGGCCCAAAAACATTCAGTACTTC. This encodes CASSRSREWGPKNIQYF.

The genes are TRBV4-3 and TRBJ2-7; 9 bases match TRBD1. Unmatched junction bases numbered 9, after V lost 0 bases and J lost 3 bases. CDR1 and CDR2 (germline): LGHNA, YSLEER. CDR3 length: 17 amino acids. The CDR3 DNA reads TGCGCCAGCAGCCAAGATTCAACCGGGACAGGGTTCTACGAGCAGTACTTC. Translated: CASSQDSTGTGFYEQYF.

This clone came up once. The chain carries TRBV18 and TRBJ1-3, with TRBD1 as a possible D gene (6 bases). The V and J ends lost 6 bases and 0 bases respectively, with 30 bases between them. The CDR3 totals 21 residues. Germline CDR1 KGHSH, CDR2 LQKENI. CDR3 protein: CASSRYDTGHLIGDSGNTIYF. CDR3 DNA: TGTGCCAGCTCGCGATACGATACGGGACACCTAATTGGGGACTCTGGAAACACCATATATTTT.

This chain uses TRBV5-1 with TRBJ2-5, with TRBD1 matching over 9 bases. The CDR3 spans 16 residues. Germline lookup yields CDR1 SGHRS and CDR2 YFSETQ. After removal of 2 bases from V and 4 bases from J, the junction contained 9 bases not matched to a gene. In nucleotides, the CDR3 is TGCGCCAGCAGCTTTTTTAGTCCGGGACAGGGAGAGACCCAGTACTTC. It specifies CASSFFSPGQGETQYF.